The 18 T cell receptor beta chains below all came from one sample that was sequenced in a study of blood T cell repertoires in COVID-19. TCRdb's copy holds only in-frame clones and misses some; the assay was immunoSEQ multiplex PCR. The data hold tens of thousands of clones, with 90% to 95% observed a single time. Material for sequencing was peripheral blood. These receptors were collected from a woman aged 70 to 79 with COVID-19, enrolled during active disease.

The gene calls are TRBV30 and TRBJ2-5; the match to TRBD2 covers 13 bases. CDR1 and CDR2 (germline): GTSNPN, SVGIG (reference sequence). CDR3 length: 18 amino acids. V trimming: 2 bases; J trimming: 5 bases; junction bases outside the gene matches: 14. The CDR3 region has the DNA TGTGCCTGGAGTACCACTTGGACTAGCGGGAGATTGGGGGAGACCCAGTACTTC. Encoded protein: CAWSTTWTSGRLGETQYF.

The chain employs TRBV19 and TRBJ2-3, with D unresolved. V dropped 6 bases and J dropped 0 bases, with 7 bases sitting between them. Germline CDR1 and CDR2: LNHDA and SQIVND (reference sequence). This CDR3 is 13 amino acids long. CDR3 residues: CASSESSTDTQYF. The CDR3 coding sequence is TGTGCCAGTAGCGAGTCTAGCACAGATACGCAGTATTTT.

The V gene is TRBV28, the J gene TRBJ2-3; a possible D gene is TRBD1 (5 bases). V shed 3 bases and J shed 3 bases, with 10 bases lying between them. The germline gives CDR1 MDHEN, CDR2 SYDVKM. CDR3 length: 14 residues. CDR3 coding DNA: TGTGCCAGCAGTTTTGTTGCAGGGACAGATACGCAGTATTTT. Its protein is CASSFVAGTDTQYF.

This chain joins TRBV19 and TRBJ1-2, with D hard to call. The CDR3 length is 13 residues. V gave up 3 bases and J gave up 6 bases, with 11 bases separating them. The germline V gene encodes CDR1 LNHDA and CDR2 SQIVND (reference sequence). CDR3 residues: CASSMMLIDGYTF. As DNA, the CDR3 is TGTGCCAGTAGTATGATGCTAATCGATGGCTACACCTTC.

The DNA of the CDR3 is TGCGCCAGCAGCCACTACGGGGATGCCGGGGAGCTGTTTTTT. Amino acid sequence: CASSHYGDAGELFF. The genes are TRBV5-1 and TRBJ2-2, with D possibly matching TRBD2 (5 bases). CDR3 length equals 14 residues. V lost 4 bases, J lost 6 bases, and 13 bases lay in between. Germline values: CDR1 SGHRS, CDR2 YFSETQ.

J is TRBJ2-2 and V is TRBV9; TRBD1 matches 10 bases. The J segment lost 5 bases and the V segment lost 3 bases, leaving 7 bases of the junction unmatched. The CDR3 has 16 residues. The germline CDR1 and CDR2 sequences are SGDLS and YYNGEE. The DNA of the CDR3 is TGTGCCAGCAGCGAGCCGGGACAGGGGAGTACCGGGGAGCTGTTTTTT. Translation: CASSEPGQGSTGELFF.

CDR3 sequence reads: CASSPGQAEQYF. The CDR3 DNA reads as TGTGCCAGCTCACCGGGACAGGCCGAGCAGTACTTC. The chain combines TRBV18 with TRBJ2-7; TRBD1 aligns across 8 bases. This CDR3 contains 12 residues. Germline V CDR1 and CDR2: KGHSH, LQKENI. J gave up 6 bases and V 3 bases, and 1 base lay outside the gene matches.

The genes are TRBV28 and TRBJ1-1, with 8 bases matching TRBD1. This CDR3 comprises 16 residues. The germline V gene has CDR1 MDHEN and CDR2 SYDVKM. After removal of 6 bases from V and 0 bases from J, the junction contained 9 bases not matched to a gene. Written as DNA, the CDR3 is TGTGCCAGCAGAGACTGGACAGGGAGGATGAACACTGAAGCTTTCTTT. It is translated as CASRDWTGRMNTEAFF.

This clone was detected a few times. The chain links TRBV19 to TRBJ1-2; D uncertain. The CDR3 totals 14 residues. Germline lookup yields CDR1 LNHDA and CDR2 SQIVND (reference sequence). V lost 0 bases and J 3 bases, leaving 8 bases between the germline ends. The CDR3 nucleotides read TGTGCCAGTAGTATAGAGCGGGCGGACTATGGCTACACCTTC. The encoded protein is CASSIERADYGYTF. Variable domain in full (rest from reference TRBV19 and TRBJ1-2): DGGITQSPKYLFRKEGQNVTLSCEQNLNHDAMYWYRQDPGQGLRLIYYSQIVNDFQKGDIAEGYSVSREKKESFPLTVTSAQKNPTAFYLCASSIERADYGYTFGSGTRLTVV.

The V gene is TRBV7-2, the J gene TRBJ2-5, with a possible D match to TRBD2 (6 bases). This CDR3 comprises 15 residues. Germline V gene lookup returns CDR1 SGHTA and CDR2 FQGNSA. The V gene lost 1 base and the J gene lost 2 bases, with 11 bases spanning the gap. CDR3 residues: CASSLVAGRQETQYF. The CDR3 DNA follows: TGTGCCAGCAGCTTAGTGGCGGGAAGGCAAGAGACCCAGTACTTC.

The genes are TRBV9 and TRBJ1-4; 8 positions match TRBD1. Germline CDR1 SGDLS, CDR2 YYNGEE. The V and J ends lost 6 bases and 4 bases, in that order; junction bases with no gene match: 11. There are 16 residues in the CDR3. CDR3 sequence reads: CASIKRQGTLNEKLFF. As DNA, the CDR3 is TGTGCCAGCATCAAGCGACAGGGGACGCTTAATGAAAAACTGTTTTTT.

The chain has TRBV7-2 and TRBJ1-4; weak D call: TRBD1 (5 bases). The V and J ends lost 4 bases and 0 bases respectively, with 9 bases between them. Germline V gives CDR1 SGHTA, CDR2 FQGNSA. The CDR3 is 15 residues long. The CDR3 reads CASSSTASTNEKLFF. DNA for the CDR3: TGTGCCAGCAGCTCGACAGCCTCAACTAATGAAAAACTGTTTTTT.

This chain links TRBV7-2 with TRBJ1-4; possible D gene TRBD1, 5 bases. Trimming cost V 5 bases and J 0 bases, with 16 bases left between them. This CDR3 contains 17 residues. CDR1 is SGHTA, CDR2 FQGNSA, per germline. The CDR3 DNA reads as TGTGCCAGCAGCGCGATGAGCCTCAGGGCAACTAATGAAAAACTGTTTTTT. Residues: CASSAMSLRATNEKLFF. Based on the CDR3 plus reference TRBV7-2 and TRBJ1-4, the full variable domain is GAGVSQSPSNKVTEKGKDVELRCDPISGHTALYWYRQSLGQGLEFLIYFQGNSAPDKSGLPSDRFSAERTGGSVSTLTIQRTQQEDSAVYLCASSAMSLRATNEKLFFGSGTQLSVL.

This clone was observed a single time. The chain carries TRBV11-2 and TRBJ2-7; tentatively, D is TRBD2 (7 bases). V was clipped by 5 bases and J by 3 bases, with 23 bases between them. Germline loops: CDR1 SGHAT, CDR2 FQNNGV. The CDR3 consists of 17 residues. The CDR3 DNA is TGTGCCAGCAGCGGAAGAGGGGGGGGCGTCGCCTACTACGAGCAGTACTTC. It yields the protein CASSGRGGGVAYYEQYF.

The CDR3 sequence is CASSQVHSEAFF. The CDR3, as DNA: TGCGCCAGCAGCCAAGTCCACTCTGAAGCTTTCTTT. The chain joins TRBV4-1 to TRBJ1-1, with no clear D. V dropped 1 base and J dropped 6 bases, with 6 bases sitting between them. CDR1 and CDR2 from the germline V gene are MGHRA and YSYEKL. This CDR3 has 12 residues.

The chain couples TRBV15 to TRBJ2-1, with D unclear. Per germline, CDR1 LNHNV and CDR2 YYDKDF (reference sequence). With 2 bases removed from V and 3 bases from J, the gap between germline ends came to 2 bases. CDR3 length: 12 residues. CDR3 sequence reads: CATSRRYNEQFF. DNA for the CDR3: TGTGCCACCAGCAGACGCTACAATGAGCAGTTCTTC.

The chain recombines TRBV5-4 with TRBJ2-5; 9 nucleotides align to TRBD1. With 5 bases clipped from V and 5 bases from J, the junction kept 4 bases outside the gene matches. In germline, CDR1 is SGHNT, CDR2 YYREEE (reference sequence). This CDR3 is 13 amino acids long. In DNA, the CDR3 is TGTGCCAGCAGTGAGGACAGGGGTGAGACCCAGTACTTC. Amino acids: CASSEDRGETQYF.

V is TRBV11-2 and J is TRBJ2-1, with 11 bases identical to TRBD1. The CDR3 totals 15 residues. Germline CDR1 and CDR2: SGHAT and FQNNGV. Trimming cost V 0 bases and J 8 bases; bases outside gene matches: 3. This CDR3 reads CASSLEGTGGHEQFF. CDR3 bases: TGTGCCAGCAGCTTAGAGGGGACAGGGGGTCATGAGCAGTTCTTC.